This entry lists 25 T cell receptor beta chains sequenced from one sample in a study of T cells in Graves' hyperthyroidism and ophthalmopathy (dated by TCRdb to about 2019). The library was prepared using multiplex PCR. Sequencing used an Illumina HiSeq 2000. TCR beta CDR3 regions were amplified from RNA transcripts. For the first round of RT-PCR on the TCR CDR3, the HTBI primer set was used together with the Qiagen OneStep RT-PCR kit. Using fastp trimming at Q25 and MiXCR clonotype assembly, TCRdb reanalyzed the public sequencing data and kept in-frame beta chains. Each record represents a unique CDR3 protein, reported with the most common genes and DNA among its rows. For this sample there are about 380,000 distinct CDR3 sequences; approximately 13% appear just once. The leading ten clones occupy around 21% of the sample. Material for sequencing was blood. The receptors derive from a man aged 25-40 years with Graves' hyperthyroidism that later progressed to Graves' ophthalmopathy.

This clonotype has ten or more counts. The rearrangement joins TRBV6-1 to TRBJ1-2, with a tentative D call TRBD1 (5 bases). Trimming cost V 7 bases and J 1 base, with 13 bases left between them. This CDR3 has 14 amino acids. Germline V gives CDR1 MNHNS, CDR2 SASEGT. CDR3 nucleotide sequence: TGTGCCAGCATGAAGGGACGGAATAACTATGGCTACACCTTC. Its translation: CASMKGRNNYGYTF.

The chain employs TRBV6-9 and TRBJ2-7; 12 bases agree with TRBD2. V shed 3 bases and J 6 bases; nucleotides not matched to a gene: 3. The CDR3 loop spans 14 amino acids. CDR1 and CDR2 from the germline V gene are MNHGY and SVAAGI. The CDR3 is CASSYASGGVEQYF. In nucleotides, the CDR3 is TGTGCCAGCAGTTACGCTAGCGGGGGGGTCGAGCAGTACTTC.

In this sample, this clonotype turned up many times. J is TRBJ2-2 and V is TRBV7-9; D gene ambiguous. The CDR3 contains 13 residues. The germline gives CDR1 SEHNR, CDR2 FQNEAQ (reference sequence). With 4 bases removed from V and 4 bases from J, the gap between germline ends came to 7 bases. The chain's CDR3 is CASSYPFTGELFF. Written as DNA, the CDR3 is TGTGCCAGCAGCTATCCTTTCACCGGGGAGCTGTTTTTT.

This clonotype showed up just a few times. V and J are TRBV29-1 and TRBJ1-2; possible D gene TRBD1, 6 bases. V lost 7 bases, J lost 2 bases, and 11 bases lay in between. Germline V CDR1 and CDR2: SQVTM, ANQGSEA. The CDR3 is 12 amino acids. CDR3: CSGIQGNYGYTF. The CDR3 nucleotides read TGCAGCGGGATCCAGGGGAACTATGGCTACACCTTC.

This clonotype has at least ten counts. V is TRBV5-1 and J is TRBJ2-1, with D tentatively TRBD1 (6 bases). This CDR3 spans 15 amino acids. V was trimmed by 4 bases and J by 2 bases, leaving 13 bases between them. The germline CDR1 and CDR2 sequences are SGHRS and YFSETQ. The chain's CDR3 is CASSPGAPTYNEQFF. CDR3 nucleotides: TGCGCCAGCAGCCCAGGGGCCCCAACCTACAATGAGCAGTTCTTC.

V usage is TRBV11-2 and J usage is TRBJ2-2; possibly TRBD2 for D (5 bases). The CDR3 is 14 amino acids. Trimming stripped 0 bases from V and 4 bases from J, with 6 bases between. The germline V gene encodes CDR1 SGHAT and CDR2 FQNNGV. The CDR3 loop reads CASSLERVTGELFF. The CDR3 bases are TGTGCCAGCAGCTTAGAGCGGGTCACCGGGGAGCTGTTTTTT.

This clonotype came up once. CDR3 residues: CASSGGPTRGSGNTIYF. The CDR3 DNA reads TGTGCCAGCAGCGGAGGCCCCACCCGGGGCTCTGGAAACACCATATATTTT. The chain employs TRBV9 and TRBJ1-3; D uncertain. Germline CDR1 and CDR2: SGDLS and YYNGEE. The CDR3 sequence is 17 residues long. The V gene lost 3 bases and the J gene lost 0 bases, with 16 bases spanning the gap.

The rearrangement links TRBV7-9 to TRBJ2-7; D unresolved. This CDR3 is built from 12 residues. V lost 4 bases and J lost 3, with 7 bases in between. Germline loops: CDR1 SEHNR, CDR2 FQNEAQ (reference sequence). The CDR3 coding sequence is TGTGCCAGCAGCTCGGAACACTACGAGCAGTACTTC. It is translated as CASSSEHYEQYF.

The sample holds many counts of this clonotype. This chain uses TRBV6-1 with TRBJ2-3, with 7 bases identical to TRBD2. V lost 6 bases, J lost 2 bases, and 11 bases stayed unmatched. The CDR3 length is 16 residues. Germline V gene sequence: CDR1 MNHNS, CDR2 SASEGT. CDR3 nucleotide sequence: TGTGCCAGCAGCGCTCATGGCGGGGGAGACACAGATACGCAGTATTTT. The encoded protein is CASSAHGGGDTDTQYF.

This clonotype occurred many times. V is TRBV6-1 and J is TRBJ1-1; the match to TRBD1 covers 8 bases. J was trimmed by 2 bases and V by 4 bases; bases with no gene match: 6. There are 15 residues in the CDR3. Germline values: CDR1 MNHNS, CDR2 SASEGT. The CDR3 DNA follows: TGTGCCAGCAGTGCCACCGGGACAGGCAACACTGAAGCTTTCTTT. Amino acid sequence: CASSATGTGNTEAFF.

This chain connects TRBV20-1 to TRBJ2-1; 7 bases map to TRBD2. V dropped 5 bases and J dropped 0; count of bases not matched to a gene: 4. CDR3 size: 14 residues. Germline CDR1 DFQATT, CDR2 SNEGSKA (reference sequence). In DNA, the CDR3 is TGCAGTGCTCCCAGGACTAGCTCCTACAATGAGCAGTTCTTC. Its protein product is CSAPRTSSYNEQFF.

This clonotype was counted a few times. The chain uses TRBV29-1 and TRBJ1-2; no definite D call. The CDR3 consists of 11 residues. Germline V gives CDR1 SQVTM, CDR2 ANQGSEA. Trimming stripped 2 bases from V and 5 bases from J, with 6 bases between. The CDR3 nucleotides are TGCAGCGTTGAACAGGAGTATGGCTACACCTTC. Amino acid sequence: CSVEQEYGYTF.

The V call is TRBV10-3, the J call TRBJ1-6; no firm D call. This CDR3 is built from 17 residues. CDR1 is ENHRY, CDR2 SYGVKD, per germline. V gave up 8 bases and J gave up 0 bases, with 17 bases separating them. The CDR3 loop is CAIGIGPSLSYNSPLHF. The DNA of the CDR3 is TGTGCCATCGGGATCGGGCCGAGCCTCTCCTATAATTCACCCCTCCACTTT.

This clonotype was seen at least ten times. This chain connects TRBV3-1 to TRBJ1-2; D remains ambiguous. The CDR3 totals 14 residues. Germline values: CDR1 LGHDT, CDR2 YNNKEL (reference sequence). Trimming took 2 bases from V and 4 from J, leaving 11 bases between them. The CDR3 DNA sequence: TGTGCCAGCAGCCAACGCCGGGATCCCTATGGCTACACCTTC. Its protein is CASSQRRDPYGYTF.

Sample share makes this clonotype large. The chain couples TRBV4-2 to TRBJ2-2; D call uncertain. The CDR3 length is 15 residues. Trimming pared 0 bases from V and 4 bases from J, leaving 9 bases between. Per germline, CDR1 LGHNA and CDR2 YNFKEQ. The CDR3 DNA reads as TGTGCCAGCAGCCAAGATCTGGGTGGCACCGGGGAGCTGTTTTTT. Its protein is CASSQDLGGTGELFF.

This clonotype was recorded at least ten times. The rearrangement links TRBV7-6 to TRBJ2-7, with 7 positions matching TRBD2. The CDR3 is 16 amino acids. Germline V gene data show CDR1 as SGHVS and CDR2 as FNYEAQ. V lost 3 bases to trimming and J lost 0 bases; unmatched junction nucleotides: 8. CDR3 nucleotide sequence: TGTGCCAGCAGCTTTTGGGAGCGGGGTAGCTCCTACGAGCAGTACTTC. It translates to CASSFWERGSSYEQYF.

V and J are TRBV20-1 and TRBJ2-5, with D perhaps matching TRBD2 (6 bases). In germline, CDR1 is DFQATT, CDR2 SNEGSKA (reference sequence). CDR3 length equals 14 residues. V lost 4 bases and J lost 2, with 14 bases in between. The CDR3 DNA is TGCAGTGCTACGGGATGGAGGGAACAAGAGACCCAGTACTTC. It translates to CSATGWREQETQYF.

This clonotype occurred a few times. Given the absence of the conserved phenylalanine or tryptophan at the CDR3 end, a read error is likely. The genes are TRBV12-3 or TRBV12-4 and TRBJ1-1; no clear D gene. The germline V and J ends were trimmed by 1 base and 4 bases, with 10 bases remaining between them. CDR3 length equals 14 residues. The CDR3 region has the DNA TGTGCCAGCAGTTTAGAGGTATTGGGCACTGAAGCTTTCTCT. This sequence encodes CASSLEVLGTEAFS.

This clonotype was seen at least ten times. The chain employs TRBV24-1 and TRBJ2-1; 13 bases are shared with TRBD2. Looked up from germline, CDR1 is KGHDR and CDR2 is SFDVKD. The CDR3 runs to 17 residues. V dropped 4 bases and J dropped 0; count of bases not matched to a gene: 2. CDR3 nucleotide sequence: TGTGCCACCAGTGAGGGACTAGCGGGGAGCTCCTACAATGAGCAGTTCTTC. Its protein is CATSEGLAGSSYNEQFF.

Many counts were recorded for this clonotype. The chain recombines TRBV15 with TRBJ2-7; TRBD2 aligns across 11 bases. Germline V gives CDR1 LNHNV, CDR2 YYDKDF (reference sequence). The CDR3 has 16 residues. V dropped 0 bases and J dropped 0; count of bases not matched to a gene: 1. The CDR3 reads CATSRELAGASYEQYF. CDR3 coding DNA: TGTGCCACCAGCAGAGAACTAGCGGGGGCCTCCTACGAGCAGTACTTC. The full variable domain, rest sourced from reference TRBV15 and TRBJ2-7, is DAMVIQNPRYQVTQFGKPVTLSCSQTLNHNVMYWYQQKSSQAPKLLFHYYDKDFNNEADTPDNFQSRRPNTSFCFLDIRSPGLGDTAMYLCATSRELAGASYEQYFGPGTRLTVT.

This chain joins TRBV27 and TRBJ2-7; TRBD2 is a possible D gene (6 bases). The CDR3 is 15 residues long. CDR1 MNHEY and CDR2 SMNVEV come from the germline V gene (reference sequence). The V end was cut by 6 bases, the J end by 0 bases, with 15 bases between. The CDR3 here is CASSLAGRSSYEQYF. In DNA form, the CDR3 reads TGTGCCAGCAGCCTTGCGGGACGGAGCTCCTACGAGCAGTACTTC.

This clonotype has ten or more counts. The CDR3 loop is CASSPQSGQPQHF. The CDR3 DNA reads as TGTGCCAGCAGTCCCCAGTCGGGACAGCCCCAGCATTTT. The chain couples TRBV28 to TRBJ1-5; no clear D gene. Germline CDR1 is MDHEN and CDR2 is SYDVKM. The length of the CDR3 is 13 residues. V shed 5 bases and J shed 7 bases, with 12 bases lying between them.

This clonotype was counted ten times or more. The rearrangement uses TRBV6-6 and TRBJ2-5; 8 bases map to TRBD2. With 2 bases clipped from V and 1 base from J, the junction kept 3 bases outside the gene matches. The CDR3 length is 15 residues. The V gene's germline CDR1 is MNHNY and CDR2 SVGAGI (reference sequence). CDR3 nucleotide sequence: TGTGCCAGCAGTTACGGCGGGGGGCTCCAAGAGACCCAGTACTTC. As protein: CASSYGGGLQETQYF.

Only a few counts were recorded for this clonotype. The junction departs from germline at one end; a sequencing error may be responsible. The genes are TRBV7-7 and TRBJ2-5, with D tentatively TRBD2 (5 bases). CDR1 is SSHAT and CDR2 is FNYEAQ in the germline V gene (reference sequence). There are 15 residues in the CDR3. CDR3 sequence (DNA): TGTGCTAGCAGCTTAACCCACCGGGAAGGAGAGACCCAGTACTTC. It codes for CASSLTHREGETQYF.

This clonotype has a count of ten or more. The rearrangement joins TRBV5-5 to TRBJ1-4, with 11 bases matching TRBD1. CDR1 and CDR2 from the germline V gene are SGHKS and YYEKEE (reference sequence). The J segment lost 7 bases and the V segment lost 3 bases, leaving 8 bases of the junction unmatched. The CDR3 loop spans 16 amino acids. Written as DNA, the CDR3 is TGTGCCAGCAGCTCCGCCGGGGGGACAGGGGGTGAAAAACTGTTTTTT. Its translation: CASSSAGGTGGEKLFF.